The 29 T cell receptor beta chains presented below share a single source sample, sequenced in a study of PD-L1 blockade in urothelial cancer. Clones were sequenced by immunoSEQ multiplex PCR, and TCRdb holds only the in-frame ones, with some missing. The data show roughly 45,000 clones, roughly 80% seen once. Time point indicated: peripheral blood 6 weeks after treatment start. The specimen comprised PBMCs, sampled around atezolizumab (anti-PD-L1) treatment. These receptors were obtained from a man aged 70 or older with urothelial cancer.

This clone has a handful of counts. DNA of the CDR3: TGTGCCAGCAGTGAACCCGTACAGGGAGTAAATGAAAAACTGTTTTTT. Amino acids: CASSEPVQGVNEKLFF. This sequence joins TRBV2 and TRBJ1-4, with a possible D match to TRBD1 (6 bases). V shed 2 bases and J shed 5 bases, with 15 bases lying between them. Germline V lookup: CDR1 SNHLY, CDR2 FYNNEI. The CDR3 runs 16 residues.

The rearrangement uses TRBV7-9 and TRBJ2-3; 7 bases are a match to TRBD1. The CDR3 length is 14 residues. From germline, CDR1 is SEHNR and CDR2 FQNEAQ (reference sequence). Losses at the gene ends were 6 bases for V and 0 bases for J; bases not matched to a gene: 3. CDR3 in amino acids: CASRRRGSTDTQYF. The DNA for the CDR3 is TGTGCCAGCAGACGCAGGGGGAGCACAGATACGCAGTATTTT.

This rearrangement joins TRBV7-9 to TRBJ2-1; 10 bases agree with TRBD2. Germline lookup yields CDR1 SEHNR and CDR2 FQNEAQ (reference sequence). The CDR3 is made up of 13 amino acids. The junction had 5 bases not matched to a gene; V was cut back by 5 bases and J by 10 bases. The CDR3 DNA reads TGTGCCAGCAGCGACACTAGCGGGAAGGAGCAGTTCTTC. It is translated as CASSDTSGKEQFF.

With regard to this clone: The junction departs from the called germline gene at one end, perhaps through a read error. The chain has TRBV7-7 and TRBJ2-3, with 12 bases identical to TRBD2. Per germline, CDR1 SSHAT and CDR2 FNYEAQ (reference sequence). This CDR3 has 15 residues. Here the CDR3 reads CASSPGTSGWDTQYF. The DNA of the CDR3 is TGTGCTAGCAGCCCGGGGACTAGCGGGTGGGATACGCAGTATTTT.

The chain joins TRBV28 to TRBJ1-5; D uncertain. There are 15 residues in the CDR3. V was shortened by 4 bases and J by 3 bases, with 13 bases between the two germline ends. Germline assignment: CDR1 MDHEN and CDR2 SYDVKM. This CDR3 is CASSSDKTFNQPQHF. The CDR3 DNA sequence: TGTGCCAGCAGTTCCGACAAAACCTTCAATCAGCCCCAGCATTTT.

The chain combines TRBV19 with TRBJ2-7, with 8 bases identical to TRBD2. The V gene's germline CDR1 is LNHDA and CDR2 SQIVND (reference sequence). J gave up 2 bases and V 8 bases, and 8 bases lay outside the gene matches. This CDR3 region has 14 residues. The CDR3, as DNA: TGTGCCAGTGGGAGCGGGAGCGCAACCTACGAGCAGTACTTC. Protein sequence: CASGSGSATYEQYF.

The gene calls are TRBV14 and TRBJ1-2; a possible D gene is TRBD1 (6 bases). Germline lookup yields CDR1 SGHDN and CDR2 FVKESK. V lost 3 bases and J lost 14, with 16 bases in between. The CDR3 sequence is 12 residues long. CDR3 DNA sequence: TGTGCCAGCAGCCACGGGGGGCGAAAATCTACCTTC. It encodes CASSHGGRKSTF.

The chain couples TRBV30 to TRBJ2-5; tentatively, D is TRBD2 (5 bases). V was pared by 0 bases and J by 5 bases, with 10 bases between. Germline lookup yields CDR1 GTSNPN and CDR2 SVGIG (reference sequence). The CDR3 is made up of 13 amino acids. Here the CDR3 DNA reads TGTGCCTGGAGTGTACTAGGGCGGGAGACCCAGTACTTC. This codes for CAWSVLGRETQYF. The full variable domain, with the rest looked up from reference TRBV30 and TRBJ2-5, is SQTIHQWPATLVQPVGSPLSLECTVEGTSNPNLYWYRQAAGRGLQLLFYSVGIGQISSEVPQNLSASRPQDRQFILSSKKLLLSDSGFYLCAWSVLGRETQYFGPGTRLLVL.

A few counts support this clone. This sequence joins TRBV5-1 and TRBJ2-7; 9 nucleotides align to TRBD1. The CDR3 runs 15 residues. V was pared by 5 bases and J by 0 bases, with 6 bases of the junction left unmatched. CDR1 and CDR2 from the germline V gene are SGHRS and YFSETQ. CDR3 sequence (DNA): TGCGCCAGCAGTTACGGACAGGGGAGCTCCTACGAGCAGTACTTC. Encoded protein: CASSYGQGSSYEQYF.

The chain has TRBV7-6 and TRBJ2-7; 9 nucleotides line up with TRBD2. From germline, CDR1 is SGHVS and CDR2 FNYEAQ. The CDR3 consists of 14 residues. V lost 3 bases and J lost 6; bases outside the gene matches: 6. The CDR3: CASSLSTSGPEQYF. CDR3 coding DNA: TGTGCCAGCAGCTTGTCGACTAGCGGACCCGAGCAGTACTTC.

The gene calls are TRBV4-1 and TRBJ2-7; weak D call: TRBD1 (6 bases). Trimming took off 0 bases at V and 2 bases at J, with 14 bases between the two ends. Per the germline V gene, CDR1 is MGHRA and CDR2 is YSYEKL. The CDR3 runs 16 residues. The CDR3 region has the DNA TGCGCCAGCAGCCAAGATGCGAGGGGGACAACCTACGAGCAGTACTTC. As protein: CASSQDARGTTYEQYF.

The chain employs TRBV2 and TRBJ2-7, with 7 bases identical to TRBD2. This CDR3 contains 15 residues. V shed 1 base, J shed 0 bases, and the junction held 3 bases outside the gene matches. Germline loops: CDR1 SNHLY, CDR2 FYNNEI. The CDR3 loop reads CASSEGWGGSYEQYF. The CDR3 coding sequence is TGTGCCAGCAGTGAAGGTTGGGGGGGCTCCTACGAGCAGTACTTC.

The rearrangement joins TRBV28 to TRBJ2-7, with unresolved D. The CDR3 is made up of 15 amino acids. The ends were cut back, 3 bases at V and 0 bases at J, with 12 bases in the middle. Germline V lookup: CDR1 MDHEN, CDR2 SYDVKM. CDR3 residues: CASSFLQAYSYEQYF. The CDR3 DNA reads TGTGCCAGCAGTTTCCTCCAGGCCTACTCCTACGAGCAGTACTTC.

The CDR3 DNA sequence: TGTGCCAGCAGCGTAGCGAGCGGGAGAAGAGATACGCAGTATTTT. Amino acids: CASSVASGRRDTQYF. The chain carries TRBV9 and TRBJ2-3; 8 nucleotides match TRBD2. The CDR3 is made up of 15 amino acids. V gave up 0 bases and J gave up 5 bases; unmatched junction bases: 5. The germline V gene has CDR1 SGDLS and CDR2 YYNGEE.

V usage is TRBV9 and J usage is TRBJ1-1, with 10 positions matching TRBD1. This CDR3 has 13 residues. J gave up 5 bases and V 3 bases, and 1 base lay outside the gene matches. CDR1 SGDLS and CDR2 YYNGEE come from the germline V gene. The CDR3 DNA is TGTGCCAGCAGCGGGACAGGGGGGACTGAAGCTTTCTTT. Translation gives CASSGTGGTEAFF.

This clone was detected a few times. The rearrangement uses TRBV19 and TRBJ2-7; D might be TRBD2 (6 bases). Germline values: CDR1 LNHDA, CDR2 SQIVND (reference sequence). The ends were cut back, 4 bases at V and 4 bases at J, with 14 bases in the middle. This CDR3 comprises 14 residues. The CDR3 nucleotides read TGTGCCAGTAGTACGGTAGCGGATCAGTACGAGCAGTACTTC. It yields the protein CASSTVADQYEQYF.

V is TRBV19 and J is TRBJ2-2; TRBD2 aligns across 7 bases. Germline trimming cut 8 bases from V and 6 bases from J; bases unmatched to any gene: 6. The CDR3 is made up of 13 amino acids. Germline lookup yields CDR1 LNHDA and CDR2 SQIVND (reference sequence). The CDR3 spells CASPGGFPGELFF. The CDR3, as DNA: TGTGCCAGTCCGGGGGGTTTTCCCGGGGAGCTGTTTTTT.

This clone has just one count. CDR3 DNA sequence: TGTGCCAGCATTCACGGACAGCCCAACACTGAAGCTTTCTTT. Translation gives CASIHGQPNTEAFF. This chain connects TRBV6-1 to TRBJ1-1; D perhaps matches TRBD1 (6 bases). Germline CDR1 MNHNS, CDR2 SASEGT. The ends were cut back, 7 bases at V and 2 bases at J, with 14 bases in the middle. This CDR3 contains 14 residues.

The rearrangement links TRBV5-1 to TRBJ2-7; TRBD2 might be the D (6 bases). The CDR3 runs to 13 residues. Trimming removed 0 bases at V and 4 bases at J, with 8 bases between. CDR1 is SGHRS, CDR2 YFSETQ, per germline. The CDR3 region is CASSLVGGYEQYF. CDR3 coding DNA: TGCGCCAGCAGCTTGGTTGGGGGGTACGAGCAGTACTTC.

The chain employs TRBV28 and TRBJ2-5, with 10 bases lining up with TRBD2. With 5 bases clipped from V and 4 bases from J, the junction kept 16 bases outside the gene matches. This CDR3 has 18 residues. The V gene's germline CDR1 is MDHEN and CDR2 SYDVKM. CDR3 region: CASSPWVVLAGVGETQYF. CDR3 sequence (DNA): TGTGCCAGCAGTCCATGGGTGGTGCTAGCGGGAGTAGGAGAGACCCAGTACTTC.

Only a few counts were recorded for this clone. V usage is TRBV5-1 and J usage is TRBJ2-5, with a weak D call TRBD2 (6 bases). Germline-derived CDR1 and CDR2 are SGHRS and YFSETQ. There are 13 residues in the CDR3. V lost 4 bases and J 4 bases, leaving 11 bases between the germline ends. CDR3 nucleotide sequence: TGCGCCAGCAGCGGGGGGTGGAGAGAGACCCAGTACTTC. Protein: CASSGGWRETQYF. Filled out from reference TRBV5-1 and TRBJ2-5, the complete variable domain reads KAGVTQTPRYLIKTRGQQVTLSCSPISGHRSVSWYQQTPGQGLQFLFEYFSETQRNKGNFPGRFSGRQFSNSRSEMNVSTLELGDSALYLCASSGGWRETQYFGPGTRLLVL.

The J gene is TRBJ2-3, the V gene TRBV13, with D possibly matching TRBD2 (5 bases). V lost 0 bases to trimming and J lost 5 bases, with 9 bases between them. This CDR3 is 14 amino acids long. The germline V gene encodes CDR1 PRHDT and CDR2 FYEKMQ (reference sequence). This CDR3 reads CASSLGGGGDTQYF. CDR3 DNA sequence: TGTGCCAGCAGCTTAGGCGGCGGAGGAGATACGCAGTATTTT. The entire variable domain, with the rest obtained from reference TRBV13 and TRBJ2-3, is as follows: AAGVIQSPRHLIKEKRETATLKCYPIPRHDTVYWYQQGPGQDPQFLISFYEKMQSDKGSIPDRFSAQQFSDYHSELNMSSLELGDSALYFCASSLGGGGDTQYFGPGTRLTVL.

The J gene is TRBJ1-4, the V gene TRBV28, with D uncertain. The CDR3 loop spans 14 amino acids. From germline, CDR1 is MDHEN and CDR2 SYDVKM. V was cut by 2 bases and J by 6 bases, with 10 bases left in between. CDR3 sequence (DNA): TGTGCCAGCAGTTTACCCTTAGAGCATGAAAAACTGTTTTTT. Translated, it gives CASSLPLEHEKLFF.

The rearrangement uses TRBV6-6 and TRBJ1-5; the D gene is possibly TRBD1 (6 bases). Germline V gives CDR1 MNHNY, CDR2 SVGAGI (reference sequence). The CDR3 is 13 amino acids. Trimming removed 5 bases from V and 7 bases from J, with 12 bases in between. CDR3 sequence: CASSHRVGQPQHF. CDR3 nucleotides: TGTGCCAGCAGTCACAGGGTTGGGCAGCCCCAGCATTTT.

This chain's CDR3 is CASSRGQGSDTQYF. In DNA, the CDR3 is TGTGCCAGCAGTCGCGGACAGGGATCAGATACGCAGTATTTT. The genes are TRBV6-5 and TRBJ2-3, with 8 bases identical to TRBD1. V was clipped by 5 bases and J by 4 bases; unmatched bases: 5. The germline V gene has CDR1 MNHEY and CDR2 SVGAGI. The CDR3 is 14 residues long.

V usage is TRBV19 and J usage is TRBJ1-5; unclear D gene. Germline assignment: CDR1 LNHDA and CDR2 SQIVND (reference sequence). Trimming cost V 5 bases and J 0 bases, with 11 bases left between them. The CDR3 loop spans 15 amino acids. The CDR3 loop is CASSPVYYSNQPQHF. CDR3 coding DNA: TGTGCCAGTAGTCCGGTTTATTATAGCAATCAGCCCCAGCATTTT.

V is TRBV7-9 and J is TRBJ2-7, with TRBD1 as a possible D gene (5 bases). Trimming removed 1 base at V and 1 base at J, with 8 bases between. CDR1 SEHNR and CDR2 FQNEAQ come from the germline V gene (reference sequence). The CDR3 covers 14 residues. The CDR3 DNA follows: TGTGCCAGCAGCTTAGTGGGGCTGTCCTACGAGCAGTACTTC. As protein: CASSLVGLSYEQYF.

V is TRBV5-1 and J is TRBJ2-3; 9 bases are a match to TRBD2. Germline loops: CDR1 SGHRS, CDR2 YFSETQ. The V gene end was trimmed by 4 bases and the J gene end by 3 bases; junction bases not matched to a gene: 3. The CDR3 length is 14 residues. The CDR3 is CASSDGLATDTQYF. The CDR3 region has the DNA TGCGCCAGCAGCGACGGACTAGCGACAGATACGCAGTATTTT.

This chain connects TRBV6-1 to TRBJ2-1; 11 positions agree with TRBD2. CDR1 is MNHNS and CDR2 is SASEGT in the germline V gene. The CDR3 runs 15 residues. The V gene end was trimmed by 2 bases and the J gene end by 9 bases; junction bases not matched to a gene: 6. The CDR3 sequence: CASSEFSGRAPEQFF. The CDR3 DNA follows: TGTGCCAGCAGTGAATTTAGCGGGAGGGCCCCTGAGCAGTTCTTC.